The rows below give T cell receptor beta chains drawn from one sample of a study of OX40 agonist ivuxolimab in advanced cancers. The assay was immunoSEQ multiplex PCR, and TCRdb's table has in-frame clones only and misses some. Among approximately 46,000 clones listed, 60% to 80% were seen once. Sequenced here: CD4+ or CD8+ T cells sorted from blood, sampled in a trial of the OX40 agonist ivuxolimab. The receptor set was obtained from an adult with an advanced solid tumor such as melanoma, head and neck, liver or kidney cancer. The CDR3 runs from the conserved cysteine through the conserved F or W. Each record gives: CDR3 protein, CDR3 DNA, clone size, J gene, V gene, D gene. The D gene is left open where the match is weak. Size is omitted from some rows. Given values are once, few, many or a class for expanded clones.

CDR3: CASSLIVNEKLFF
DNA: TGTGCCAGCTCACTAATCGTTAATGAAAAACTGTTTTTT
size: .
J: TRBJ1-4
V: TRBV18
D: .

CDR3: CASSLTTGETQYF
DNA: TGTGCCAGCAGCTTGACAACCGGAGAGACCCAGTACTTC
size: .
J: TRBJ2-5
V: TRBV5-6
D: .

CDR3: CASTSYSGRSSYEQYF
DNA: TGTGCCAGCACCTCCTATAGCGGGAGGAGCTCCTACGAGCAGTACTTC
size: .
J: TRBJ2-7
V: TRBV21-1
D: .

CDR3: CASSRLTADEQYF
DNA: TGCGCCAGCAGCCGGCTAACTGCAGACGAGCAGTACTTC
size: .
J: TRBJ2-7
V: TRBV4-1
D: .

CDR3: CASSPRRQGESPLHF
DNA: TGTGCCAGCTCACCAAGGAGGCAGGGAGAATCACCCCTCCACTTT
size: .
J: TRBJ1-6
V: TRBV18
D: .

CDR3: CASSLEGRVGGNSPLHF
DNA: TGTGCCAGCAGCTTAGAGGGCAGGGTAGGAGGTAATTCACCCCTCCACTTT
size: .
J: TRBJ1-6
V: TRBV11-2
D: .

CDR3: CSVEPSGTDTQYF
DNA: TGCAGCGTTGAACCTAGCGGGACAGATACGCAGTATTTT
size: .
J: TRBJ2-3
V: TRBV29-1
D: TRBD2

CDR3: CASSEAGQGRLYGYTF
DNA: TGTGCCAGCAGTGAAGCCGGACAGGGAAGACTCTATGGCTACACCTTC
size: .
J: TRBJ1-2
V: TRBV6-1
D: TRBD1

CDR3: CATSRDLQATNYGYTF
DNA: TGTGCCACCAGCAGAGATCTCCAGGCGACTAACTATGGCTACACCTTC
size: .
J: TRBJ1-2
V: TRBV15
D: .

CDR3: CASSYSQGADGYTF
DNA: TGTGCCAGCAGTTACTCGCAGGGGGCTGATGGCTACACCTTC
size: few
J: TRBJ1-2
V: TRBV6-6
D: TRBD1

CDR3: CASSFLTYEQYF
DNA: TGTGCCAGCAGTTTTTTGACCTACGAGCAGTACTTC
size: .
J: TRBJ2-7
V: TRBV28
D: .

CDR3: CASRPPGRVNTGELFF
DNA: TGCGCCAGCCGACCTCCGGGACGAGTCAACACCGGGGAGCTGTTTTTT
size: few
J: TRBJ2-2
V: TRBV4-1
D: .

CDR3: CASSLTREGWYGYTF
DNA: TGTGCCAGCAGTTTAACCCGGGAGGGCTGGTATGGCTACACCTTC
size: .
J: TRBJ1-2
V: TRBV27
D: .

CDR3: CASSFEWGLEQYF
DNA: TGTGCCAGCAGCTTCGAATGGGGATTGGAGCAGTACTTC
size: .
J: TRBJ2-7
V: TRBV13
D: .

CDR3: CASSFRTGTFEAFF
DNA: TGTGCCAGCAGCTTCAGGACAGGGACGTTTGAAGCTTTCTTT
size: .
J: TRBJ1-1
V: TRBV5-4
D: TRBD1

CDR3: CSASTDTQYF
DNA: TGCAGTGCTTCTACAGATACGCAGTATTTT
size: .
J: TRBJ2-3
V: TRBV20-1
D: .

CDR3: CASSFPWSQRETQYF
DNA: TGTGCCAGCAGCTTTCCGTGGAGTCAGAGGGAGACCCAGTACTTC
size: .
J: TRBJ2-5
V: TRBV7-6
D: .

CDR3: CASSLGEKLFF
DNA: TGTGCCAGCAGTTTAGGTGAAAAACTGTTTTTT
size: .
J: TRBJ1-4
V: TRBV2
D: .

CDR3: CATLVRSMETQYF
DNA: TGTGCCACCCTAGTAAGATCGATGGAGACCCAGTACTTC
size: .
J: TRBJ2-5
V: TRBV28
D: .

CDR3: CSVEDGGTGITGSEAFF
DNA: TGCAGCGTTGAAGATGGAGGGACAGGGATTACCGGGTCTGAAGCTTTCTTT
size: .
J: TRBJ1-1
V: TRBV29-1
D: TRBD1

CDR3: CASSDTSVHTEAFF
DNA: TGCGCCAGCTCCGACACCTCCGTCCACACTGAAGCTTTCTTT
size: .
J: TRBJ1-1
V: TRBV5-1
D: .

CDR3: CASSQTSGGGLDTQYF
DNA: TGTGCCAGCAGCCAGACTAGCGGGGGGGGCTTAGATACGCAGTATTTT
size: .
J: TRBJ2-3
V: TRBV6-6
D: TRBD2

CDR3: CASSWTGSTDTQYF
DNA: TGTGCCAGCAGCTGGACAGGGAGCACAGATACGCAGTATTTT
size: once
J: TRBJ2-3
V: TRBV6-5
D: TRBD1

CDR3: CASSLAWTGGYEQYF
DNA: TGTGCCAGCAGCTTAGCGTGGACAGGGGGGTACGAGCAGTACTTC
size: once
J: TRBJ2-7
V: TRBV7-2
D: TRBD1

CDR3: CASSYLGRGNTEAFF
DNA: TGTGCCAGCAGTTACCTTGGACGAGGGAACACTGAAGCTTTCTTT
size: .
J: TRBJ1-1
V: TRBV6-5
D: .

CDR3: CASSYEGTGSYEQYF
DNA: TGTGCCAGCAGCTATGAAGGGACAGGGTCCTACGAGCAGTACTTC
size: .
J: TRBJ2-7
V: TRBV11-2
D: TRBD1

CDR3: CASVFVGGRRGSPLHF
DNA: TGTGCTAGTGTCTTTGTGGGAGGGAGACGAGGCTCACCCCTCCACTTT
size: .
J: TRBJ1-6
V: TRBV12-5
D: .

CDR3: CASSENSVNTGELFF
DNA: TGTGCCAGCAGTGAAAATTCGGTGAACACCGGGGAGCTGTTTTTT
size: .
J: TRBJ2-2
V: TRBV2
D: .

CDR3: CASSPDSSFYNEQFF
DNA: TGTGCCAGCAGCCCGGATTCTAGCTTCTACAATGAGCAGTTCTTC
size: .
J: TRBJ2-1
V: TRBV6-5
D: .

CDR3: CASSYWGDNEQFF
DNA: TGTGCCAGCAGTTACTGGGGAGACAATGAGCAGTTCTTC
size: .
J: TRBJ2-1
V: TRBV6-9
D: .

CDR3: CASSSFRLAENTGELFF
DNA: TGTGCCAGCAGCTCCTTCCGACTAGCGGAGAACACCGGGGAGCTGTTTTTT
size: .
J: TRBJ2-2
V: TRBV27
D: TRBD2

CDR3: CASSLVGDLGTEAFF
DNA: TGTGCCAGCAGCTTAGTGGGAGATTTAGGGACTGAAGCTTTCTTT
size: .
J: TRBJ1-1
V: TRBV11-2
D: .

CDR3: CASRFGSRVGSGANVLTF
DNA: TGCGCCAGCAGGTTCGGATCCAGGGTGGGCTCTGGGGCCAACGTCCTGACTTTC
size: .
J: TRBJ2-6
V: TRBV5-1
D: .

CDR3: CASSEPTPGEQYF
DNA: TGTGCCAGCAGTGAACCGACCCCAGGGGAGCAGTACTTC
size: .
J: TRBJ2-7
V: TRBV2
D: .

CDR3: CASSWTGTAVYEQYF
DNA: TGTGCCAGCAGTTGGACCGGGACTGCCGTCTACGAGCAGTACTTC
size: .
J: TRBJ2-7
V: TRBV27
D: .

CDR3: CASSIGAGGAQYF
DNA: TGTGCCAGTAGTATAGGGGCAGGAGGGGCCCAGTACTTC
size: .
J: TRBJ2-5
V: TRBV19
D: .

CDR3: CASSYPLSSTGLEEKLFF
DNA: TGTGCCAGCAGTTACCCCCTAAGCTCGACAGGGTTAGAAGAAAAACTGTTTTTT
size: .
J: TRBJ1-4
V: TRBV28
D: TRBD1

CDR3: CASREQGYQPQHF
DNA: TGTGCCAGCAGGGAACAGGGATATCAGCCCCAGCATTTT
size: once
J: TRBJ1-5
V: TRBV2
D: .

CDR3: CSARSLVEQYF
DNA: TGCAGTGCTAGATCGCTGGTCGAGCAGTACTTC
size: .
J: TRBJ2-7
V: TRBV20-1
D: .

CDR3: CASSSRAATEAFF
DNA: TGTGCCAGCAGTTCAAGGGCGGCCACTGAAGCTTTCTTT
size: .
J: TRBJ1-1
V: TRBV27
D: .

CDR3: CASSLALGGSRFEQYF
DNA: TGTGCCAGCAGCTTAGCGTTGGGGGGGTCGCGGTTCGAGCAGTACTTC
size: .
J: TRBJ2-7
V: TRBV7-8
D: TRBD2

CDR3: CASSGARGRNEQFF
DNA: TGTGCCAGCAGTGGCGCCAGGGGGCGGAATGAGCAGTTCTTC
size: .
J: TRBJ2-1
V: TRBV2
D: TRBD1

CDR3: CASSQDRQVRDRAFF
DNA: TGTGCCAGCAGCCAAGATAGGCAGGTTAGGGATCGAGCTTTCTTT
size: once
J: TRBJ1-1
V: TRBV4-2
D: .

CDR3: CASSPGQGINEAFF
DNA: TGTGCCAGCTCGCCGGGACAGGGGATTAATGAAGCTTTCTTT
size: .
J: TRBJ1-1
V: TRBV18
D: TRBD1

CDR3: CASSASGGVDSPLHF
DNA: TGTGCCAGCTCAGCTTCGGGGGGAGTAGATTCACCCCTCCACTTT
size: .
J: TRBJ1-6
V: TRBV5-4
D: .

CDR3: CASKIQGRAEAFF
DNA: TGTGCCAGTAAGATACAGGGGAGAGCTGAAGCTTTCTTT
size: .
J: TRBJ1-1
V: TRBV19
D: TRBD1

CDR3: CASFPSRSSYNEQFF
DNA: TGTGCCAGCTTCCCCTCGAGAAGCTCCTACAATGAGCAGTTCTTC
size: .
J: TRBJ2-1
V: TRBV18
D: .

CDR3: CASSQVGPSGRRTDTQYF
DNA: TGTGCCAGCAGCCAAGTTGGGCCCAGCGGGAGAAGGACAGATACGCAGTATTTT
size: .
J: TRBJ2-3
V: TRBV4-2
D: TRBD2

CDR3: CASSFGLAGFPSTDTQYF
DNA: TGTGCCAGCAGCTTTGGGCTAGCGGGATTCCCTAGCACAGATACGCAGTATTTT
size: .
J: TRBJ2-3
V: TRBV7-3
D: TRBD2

CDR3: CASSREGYEQYF
DNA: TGTGCCAGCAGCCGGGAGGGTTACGAGCAGTACTTC
size: once
J: TRBJ2-7
V: TRBV7-3
D: TRBD2

CDR3: CASSLGEGGGELFF
DNA: TGTGCCAGCAGCTTGGGGGAAGGCGGCGGGGAGCTGTTTTTT
size: once
J: TRBJ2-2
V: TRBV5-4
D: .

CDR3: CASSPPVSYNEQFF
DNA: TGTGCCAGCTCACCACCAGTCTCCTACAATGAGCAGTTCTTC
size: .
J: TRBJ2-1
V: TRBV18
D: .

CDR3: CASSPRQVTGELFF
DNA: TGTGCCAGCAGCCCACGACAGGTCACCGGGGAGCTGTTTTTT
size: .
J: TRBJ2-2
V: TRBV11-2
D: .

CDR3: CASSLRVQETQYF
DNA: TGTGCCAGCAGCTTACGGGTCCAAGAGACCCAGTACTTC
size: .
J: TRBJ2-5
V: TRBV7-2
D: .

CDR3: CASSSQGTGYQPQHF
DNA: TGTGCCAGCAGCTCACAGGGGACAGGTTACCAGCCCCAGCATTTT
size: few
J: TRBJ1-5
V: TRBV7-2
D: TRBD1

CDR3: CASRHKREPGAQETQYF
DNA: TGTGCCAGCAGACACAAGCGGGAGCCGGGAGCCCAAGAGACCCAGTACTTC
size: .
J: TRBJ2-5
V: TRBV7-8
D: TRBD2

CDR3: CARSRKRGAFF
DNA: TGTGCCAGAAGCCGGAAGCGGGGTGCTTTCTTT
size: .
J: TRBJ1-1
V: TRBV5-3
D: .

CDR3: CASTLSGVYNEQFF
DNA: TGTGCCAGCACCCTTAGCGGGGTCTACAATGAGCAGTTCTTC
size: .
J: TRBJ2-1
V: TRBV11-2
D: TRBD2

CDR3: CASSESGIGTDTQYF
DNA: TGCGCCAGCAGTGAGTCCGGGATTGGCACAGATACGCAGTATTTT
size: few
J: TRBJ2-3
V: TRBV10-1
D: .